The 28 T cell receptor beta chains below come from one sample, sequenced in a study of T-cell reconstitution after alpha-beta-depleted transplantation in children. Researchers prepared the TCRbeta library using unique molecular identifiers, the study reports. A single record per CDR3 protein comes from TCRdb applying MiXCR to the PCR reads. Here the sample spans 640,000 or so distinct CDR3 sequences, approximately 17% being singletons. The input for sequencing was PBMCs from the stem cell graft donor, taken from the stem cell graft. These receptors were taken from a human donor who donated a stem cell graft to a child with acute myeloid leukemia.

Ten or more counts support this clonotype. The chain couples TRBV29-1 to TRBJ2-3; 9 nucleotides align to TRBD2. After removal of 3 bases from V and 4 bases from J, the junction contained 5 bases not matched to a gene. CDR1 is SQVTM and CDR2 is ANQGSEA in the germline V gene. The CDR3 has 14 residues. CDR3 in amino acids: CSVEAGGRADTQYF. The CDR3 nucleotides are TGCAGCGTTGAGGCGGGGGGGCGCGCAGATACGCAGTATTTT.

This clonotype appeared many times. This CDR3 is CASSLARGSGTYNEQFF. Written as DNA, the CDR3 is TGTGCCAGCAGTTTAGCGCGGGGTAGCGGGACCTACAATGAGCAGTTCTTC. The chain recombines TRBV12-3 or TRBV12-4 with TRBJ2-1, with 8 bases lining up with TRBD2. V gave up 0 bases and J gave up 2 bases; unmatched junction bases: 6. CDR3 length: 17 residues.

The chain has TRBV7-8 and TRBJ2-5; 7 nucleotides line up with TRBD1. Germline V CDR1 and CDR2: SGHVS, FQNEAQ. The junction had 9 bases not matched to a gene; V was cut back by 1 base and J by 4 bases. CDR3 length: 16 residues. The CDR3 bases are TGTGCCAGCAGCTTAGATCGGGGACAGACAAGAGAGACCCAGTACTTC. Residues: CASSLDRGQTRETQYF. The entire variable domain, with the rest obtained from reference TRBV7-8 and TRBJ2-5, is as follows: GAGVSQSPRYKVAKRGQDVALRCDPISGHVSLFWYQQALGQGPEFLTYFQNEAQLDKSGLPSDRFFAERPEGSVSTLKIQRTQQEDSAVYLCASSLDRGQTRETQYFGPGTRLLVL.

This clonotype showed up many times. The chain employs TRBV29-1 and TRBJ2-3, with 11 bases that match TRBD2. The CDR3 has 15 amino acids. Germline V lookup: CDR1 SQVTM, CDR2 ANQGSEA. The V gene end was trimmed by 6 bases and the J gene end by 0 bases; junction bases not matched to a gene: 5. CDR3 residues: CSVPTSGASTDTQYF. The CDR3 DNA is TGCAGCGTCCCGACTAGCGGGGCTAGCACAGATACGCAGTATTTT.

On this clonotype itself: Just one base apart from a much larger clone, this may be a read error. The CDR3 bases are TGTGCCAGCAGCTTAGTCGGTTCCCTCCTCAGGTTCCAAGACCAGTACTTC. Translating it yields CASSLVGSLLRFQDQYF. V gene TRBV7-2 combines with J gene TRBJ2-7; D is unclear. V lost 1 base, J lost 10 bases, and 26 bases lay in between. The CDR3 consists of 17 residues. Germline V gene sequence: CDR1 SGHTA, CDR2 FQGNSA.

Concerning this clonotype itself: A single base separates this from a much larger clone, so it may be a read error. The chain is built from TRBV20-1 and TRBJ2-1, with TRBD1 matching over 9 bases. The CDR3 length is 15 residues. Germline V lookup: CDR1 DFQATT, CDR2 SNEGSKA (reference sequence). The CDR3 nucleotides are TGCAGTGCAACATACAGGGGGCGAACCTACAATAAGCAGTTCTTC. This sequence encodes CSATYRGRTYNKQFF.

The J gene is TRBJ2-4, the V gene TRBV7-2, with 7 bases fitting TRBD2. Germline CDR1 SGHTA, CDR2 FQGNSA. The CDR3 loop spans 15 amino acids. The V segment lost 2 bases and the J segment 6 bases; nucleotides outside the gene matches: 7. The CDR3 DNA reads as TGTGCCAGCAGCTTAAAGGAGGGAGGGAGAAACATTCAGTACTTC. Amino acids: CASSLKEGGRNIQYF.

This clonotype was counted a few times. The chain couples TRBV15 to TRBJ2-4; TRBD2 is a possible D gene (5 bases). Per germline, CDR1 LNHNV and CDR2 YYDKDF (reference sequence). Trimming shortened V by 0 bases and J by 9 bases, and 9 bases separated the two germline ends. The CDR3 is 13 amino acids. This chain's CDR3 is CATSRDPAGIQYF. CDR3 DNA sequence: TGTGCCACCAGCAGAGACCCTGCGGGCATTCAGTACTTC.

This chain connects TRBV5-1 to TRBJ1-4; D call uncertain. CDR1 is SGHRS and CDR2 is YFSETQ in the germline V gene. The CDR3 is 15 amino acids. Trimming took off 1 base at V and 4 bases at J, with 11 bases between the two ends. CDR3 amino acids: CASSLRGYGNEKLFF. CDR3 bases: TGCGCCAGCAGCTTGAGAGGGTACGGTAATGAAAAACTGTTTTTT.

This clonotype was seen repeatedly, ten times or more. The chain combines TRBV29-1 with TRBJ2-7, with a weak D call TRBD1 (6 bases). Trimming removed 2 bases from V and 9 bases from J, with 11 bases in between. The CDR3 spans 11 residues. The germline V gene has CDR1 SQVTM and CDR2 ANQGSEA. The CDR3 loop is CSVEKGVSQYF. The CDR3 region has the DNA TGCAGCGTTGAAAAGGGGGTCTCGCAGTACTTC.

This clonotype was seen many times. This chain links TRBV20-1 with TRBJ2-3; 12 bases match TRBD2. After removal of 2 bases from V and 4 bases from J, the junction contained 10 bases not matched to a gene. This CDR3 has 17 residues. Germline-derived CDR1 and CDR2 are DFQATT and SNEGSKA (reference sequence). CDR3 DNA: TGCAGTGCTAGACTAGCGGGGGGGATCTTAGTAGCAGATACGCAGTATTTT. Protein product: CSARLAGGILVADTQYF.

The V and J genes are TRBV9 and TRBJ1-6, with D perhaps TRBD1 (6 bases). Trimming pared 0 bases from V and 3 bases from J, leaving 16 bases between. Germline V gene lookup returns CDR1 SGDLS and CDR2 YYNGEE. The CDR3 is 18 amino acids. CDR3 loop: CASSVGRDWTDYNSPLHF. CDR3 bases: TGTGCCAGCAGCGTAGGTAGGGATTGGACAGACTATAATTCACCCCTCCACTTT.

The chain uses TRBV7-9 and TRBJ2-3; no definite D call. Trimming left V 5 bases short and J 6 bases short, with 9 bases between. The CDR3 totals 12 residues. The germline V gene has CDR1 SEHNR and CDR2 FQNEAQ (reference sequence). The chain's CDR3 is CASSGPRDTQYF. CDR3 DNA: TGTGCCAGCAGCGGACCCCGGGATACGCAGTATTTT.

This clonotype has ten or more counts. The chain employs TRBV20-1 and TRBJ2-5, with TRBD2 matching over 13 bases. Looked up from germline, CDR1 is DFQATT and CDR2 is SNEGSKA (reference sequence). There are 15 residues in the CDR3. Unmatched junction bases numbered 10, after V lost 6 bases and J lost 6 bases. CDR3 sequence: CSASPTSGGVKTQYF. The CDR3 DNA follows: TGCAGTGCCAGCCCTACTAGCGGGGGGGTAAAGACCCAGTACTTC.

This clonotype has ten or more counts. J is TRBJ2-7 and V is TRBV5-1; D gene unclear. CDR1 and CDR2 from the germline V gene are SGHRS and YFSETQ. The CDR3 covers 16 residues. Trimming stripped 6 bases from V and 4 bases from J, with 23 bases between. The CDR3 loop reads CASMERDRAHKYEQYV. CDR3 sequence (DNA): TGCGCCAGCATGGAAAGGGATCGGGCTCATAAGTACGAGCAGTACGTC.

The table lists this clonotype with many counts. This sequence joins TRBV12-3 or TRBV12-4 and TRBJ1-3; D might be TRBD1 (5 bases). The CDR3 totals 13 residues. V dropped 3 bases and J dropped 8 bases, with 11 bases sitting between them. The CDR3 nucleotides are TGTGCCAGCAGTTTGAGGGGCCGGTACACCATATATTTT. Its translation is CASSLRGRYTIYF.

The chain uses TRBV7-9 and TRBJ2-5, with a possible D match to TRBD1 (6 bases). The CDR3 has 14 residues. V was pared by 2 bases and J by 2 bases, with 9 bases between. CDR1 is SEHNR, CDR2 FQNEAQ, per germline (reference sequence). For the CDR3, the DNA is TGTGCCAGCAGCTTACCCGACAGGCAAGAGACCCAGTACTTC. This gives the protein CASSLPDRQETQYF.

This sequence joins TRBV4-3 and TRBJ2-5, with D perhaps TRBD2 (6 bases). The CDR3 spans 14 residues. Looked up from germline, CDR1 is LGHNA and CDR2 is YSLEER. Between the trimmed V and J ends, which lost 0 bases and 5 bases, there was a span of 10 bases. Here the CDR3 reads CASSQDRGLETQYF. Written as DNA, the CDR3 is TGCGCCAGCAGCCAAGATAGGGGACTGGAGACCCAGTACTTC.

This clonotype was recorded many times. The chain combines TRBV4-3 with TRBJ1-1; D is uncertain. The CDR3 is made up of 14 amino acids. Germline CDR1 LGHNA, CDR2 YSLEER. With 0 bases removed from V and 5 bases from J, the gap between germline ends came to 10 bases. CDR3 nucleotides: TGCGCCAGCAGCCAAGAGTGGGAGCGGACTGAAGCTTTCTTT. Amino acid sequence: CASSQEWERTEAFF.

In this sample, this clonotype turned up a few times. The J gene is TRBJ2-1, the V gene TRBV20-1; TRBD2 matches at 9 bases. Germline-derived CDR1 and CDR2 are DFQATT and SNEGSKA (reference sequence). The CDR3 totals 17 residues. J lost 4 bases, V lost 2 bases, and 12 bases had no gene match. The CDR3 DNA is TGCAGTGCTAGATCTAGCGGGGTGGACTACTTATACAATGAGCAGTTCTTC. It specifies CSARSSGVDYLYNEQFF.

This clonotype was seen a handful of times. The chain uses TRBV28 and TRBJ1-4, with D maybe TRBD1 (6 bases). There are 15 residues in the CDR3. Germline CDR1 is MDHEN and CDR2 is SYDVKM. Trimming shortened V by 6 bases and J by 3 bases, and 14 bases separated the two germline ends. The CDR3 bases are TGTGCCAGCAGCCGGAGGGGGACTGCTAATGAAAAACTGTTTTTT. This sequence encodes CASSRRGTANEKLFF. Supplemented by reference TRBV28 and TRBJ1-4, the full variable domain reads DVKVTQSSRYLVKRTGEKVFLECVQDMDHENMFWYRQDPGLGLRLIYFSYDVKMKEKGDIPEGYSVSREKKERFSLILESASTNQTSMYLCASSRRGTANEKLFFGSGTQLSVL.

The rearrangement uses TRBV20-1 and TRBJ1-6, with 8 bases matching TRBD1. This CDR3 has 14 residues. Germline values: CDR1 DFQATT, CDR2 SNEGSKA (reference sequence). Trimming took 0 bases from V and 8 from J; bases not matched to a gene: 3. CDR3 in DNA: TGCAGTGCTAGAGAGGACAGGGCCCATTCACCCCTCCACTTT. Its protein is CSAREDRAHSPLHF.

The rearrangement joins TRBV5-1 to TRBJ2-7, with a tentative D call TRBD2 (6 bases). V was cut by 4 bases and J by 2 bases, with 13 bases left in between. Per the germline V gene, CDR1 is SGHRS and CDR2 is YFSETQ. CDR3 length: 14 amino acids. The CDR3 spells CASSPSSEPYEQYV. The CDR3 DNA follows: TGCGCCAGCAGCCCCTCTAGCGAACCCTACGAGCAGTACGTC.

This clonotype was counted at least ten times. This chain connects TRBV6-5 to TRBJ1-1, with 9 bases identical to TRBD1. J gave up 5 bases and V 6 bases, and 7 bases lay outside the gene matches. Germline values: CDR1 MNHEY, CDR2 SVGAGI. The CDR3 loop spans 14 amino acids. The CDR3 DNA reads TGTGCCAGCAGGTCTGACAGGGGGGGAACTGAAGCTTTCTTT. Translated: CASRSDRGGTEAFF.

This clonotype was seen a few times. The chain carries TRBV7-8 and TRBJ2-3; D perhaps matches TRBD2 (7 bases). Germline lookup yields CDR1 SGHVS and CDR2 FQNEAQ. V was trimmed by 1 base and J by 4 bases, leaving 12 bases between them. The CDR3 totals 15 residues. The CDR3 loop is CASSLEGGQSDTQYF. CDR3 DNA: TGTGCCAGCAGCTTAGAGGGGGGGCAATCAGATACGCAGTATTTT.

The V call is TRBV20-1, the J call TRBJ1-1, with 7 nucleotides matching TRBD1. V lost 1 base, J lost 1 base, and 6 bases stayed unmatched. Per germline, CDR1 DFQATT and CDR2 SNEGSKA (reference sequence). This CDR3 is 15 amino acids long. The CDR3 reads CSARGRGQTNTEAFF. As DNA, the CDR3 is TGCAGTGCTAGAGGGCGGGGACAGACGAACACTGAAGCTTTCTTT.

In this sample, this clonotype turned up many times. The chain links TRBV20-1 to TRBJ1-4; no definite D call. V was clipped by 3 bases and J by 5 bases, with 10 bases between them. Germline loops: CDR1 DFQATT, CDR2 SNEGSKA (reference sequence). This CDR3 has 13 residues. As DNA, the CDR3 is TGCAGTGCTAGGATCCGGCTGAATGAAAAACTGTTTTTT. This encodes CSARIRLNEKLFF.

This clonotype was picked up many times. The rearrangement joins TRBV7-6 to TRBJ2-3, with D maybe TRBD2 (6 bases). CDR1 and CDR2 (germline): SGHVS, FNYEAQ. The V gene lost 5 bases and the J gene lost 11 bases, with 14 bases spanning the gap. This CDR3 is built from 12 residues. The CDR3, as DNA: TGTGCCAGCAGCACCCCGGGGCGGGAGCAGTATTTT. This sequence encodes CASSTPGREQYF.